This T cell receptor beta chain was observed in a study of shared clonotypes between healthy human individuals (dated by TCRdb to about 2020). About the study as a whole: Three men and two women, aged 18 to 49 years, made up the cohort. Per donor, three plates each were used for CD4 naive and CD4 memory, two for CD8 naive, and one for CD8 memory. Blood TCR repertoires of a handful of healthy adults were deeply sequenced to estimate repertoire size and the extent of clonotype sharing between individuals. To increase sequencing depth and limit assay-specific biases, different laboratories used diverse techniques to prepare libraries and sequence TCR repertoires. Each donor's leukapheresis produced roughly between roughly 0.94 and 9.5 billion PBMCs. What the research found in general, with its limitations: Higher generation probabilities were observed for clonotypes shared by all four sorted-subset donors than for non-shared clonotypes. Pairwise subsampling indicated that sequencing depth was expected to affect the degree of clonotype sharing among donors. Sampling was restricted to blood, and TCR repertoires in tissues likely differ from the TCR repertoires found in blood. About 4.5% of naive CD4, roughly 3.6% of naive CD8, approximately 2% of memory CD4, and around 0.4% of memory CD8 clonotypes were shared across several donors. The genetic and exposure-history diversity represented was limited by the small number of donors. Estimated clonotype richness was generally larger for naive than for memory subsets. Rarefaction of sorted-subset datasets indicated incomplete sequencing despite the large sequencing depth.

Using the deep immunoSEQ assay, multiplex PCR amplified TCR CDR3 regions from genomic DNA. Extracted genomic DNA from each cell subset was spread evenly across all wells of several immunoSEQ 96-well plates, with each plate serving as a replicate. For sorted subsets, approximately 210 ng of genomic DNA, equivalent to tens of thousands of T cell genomes, went into each replicate PCR. Purified libraries were measured with a Qubit 3.0 fluorometer, size-checked on a Bioanalyzer 2100, and measured again with the KAPA Library Quantification kit. A separate single-read 150-cycle Illumina NextSeq 550 flow cell was used to sequence each immunoSEQ 96-well plate. In the paper's pipeline: Because the immunoSEQ output included only junctional sequences and no quality scores, the filtering could not be the same as the filtering used for full-length reads. Sequences were annotated with PyIR, a Python wrapper for IgBLAST v1.9, and V/J genes and CDR3 were assigned using IMGT germline references. Reads were filtered out if the reads had weak V/J assignments (E-value above 1e-6), no CDR3, stop codons, out-of-frame junctions, or ambiguous translated residues. V3J clonotypes were defined as sequences sharing an identical inferred V gene, J gene, and CDR3 amino acid sequence. The percentage overlap between two repertoires was calculated by dividing the number of shared unique clonotypes by the size of the smaller repertoire. Three approaches were used to assess repertoire richness: RTK rarefaction, the Chao1 estimator, and Recon v2.1 estimates of unobserved clonotypes. OLGA was used to compute generation probabilities for all TCRbeta clonotypes that the gDNA method yielded from a handful of donors. TCRdb obtained this table from immuneACCESS and retained in-frame rearrangements with V and J assigned. These tables miss some clones; where compared with another copy, unresolved V genes account for less than half of the shortfall, and the remainder is unexplained. Clone size and V and J calls were adopted from that table, with D and trimming inferred from the DNA. This sample lists fewer than 1.8 million clones; 98% to 99% were detected once. The ten largest clones add up to approximately 0.4% of the sample.

The donors were healthy, HIV-negative adults who had no recently reported acute infections or vaccinations. All donors were Caucasian adults living in Nashville, Tennessee, USA. CD4+ T cells were enriched through magnetic negative selection, after which naive cells were positively selected on CD45RA and the remaining negative fraction served as the memory subset. After blood collection by leukapheresis, PBMCs were isolated using Ficoll-Histopaque density gradient centrifugation and then cryopreserved in the vapor phase of liquid nitrogen. Purity and quantity of every magnetically sorted T cell population were checked by analytical flow cytometry. Genomic DNA was isolated from every sorted fraction and measured by UV absorbance on a Nanodrop 2000c. To note about this clone: Its antigen remains undetermined. The sample holds no much larger clone one base away, and base qualities are not on file.

CDR1 is given as SGHVS and CDR2 as FQNEAQ, both from the germline V gene. The CDR3 measures 16 amino acids from cysteine to phenylalanine. The DNA shown is the 48-base CDR3, in frame from base 1. After removal of 4 bases from V and 4 bases from J, the junction retains 4 bases not matched to a gene. Sample: naive CD4+ T cells sorted from blood. Interpreted using the paper, the cell subset or site label stands for: CD45RA+ positively selected. The chain is encoded by TRBV7-8 joined to TRBJ2-1; 13 bases in between match TRBD2. The TCR originated in a man in his thirties or forties in good health. Here is the DNA: TGTGCCAGCAGCTACGGGACTAGCGGGATTTACAATGAGCAGTTCTTC. Translated, this is CASSYGTSGIYNEQFF. With the portions outside the CDR3 filled from the reference TRBV7-8 and TRBJ2-1 genes, the complete variable region becomes GAGVSQSPRYKVAKRGQDVALRCDPISGHVSLFWYQQALGQGPEFLTYFQNEAQLDKSGLPSDRFFAERPEGSVSTLKIQRTQQEDSAVYLCASSYGTSGIYNEQFFGPGTRLTVL.